Listed below are T cell receptor beta chains from one sample, sequenced in a study of CD8+ T cells in alopecia areata. The assay was immunoSEQ multiplex PCR, and TCRdb's table has in-frame clones only and misses some. The sample shows about 200,000 clones, 56% of them seen only once. The sequencing input was CD8+ T cells sorted from blood. These receptors were collected from a human donor in good health. Each CDR3 is given without its conserved first and last residue.

TRBV28	TRBJ1-2	10	ATKTTGDGYT
TRBV5-6	TRBJ2-4	13	ASSVGTPLTAIQY
TRBV4-1	TRBJ1-4	13	ASSQDPAGEEKLF
TRBV13	TRBJ2-1	13	ASSAGTASRDEQF
TRBV29-1	TRBJ1-4	11	SVWFGGNEKLF
TRBV27	TRBJ2-7	12	ASSGQDSSYEQY
TRBV13	TRBJ2-2	14	ASSPPSGGDTGELF
TRBV4-1	TRBJ2-1	15	ASSQEVQGAQYNEQF
TRBV29-1	TRBJ1-2	12	SVDYTGEGYGYT
TRBV6-5	TRBJ1-1	9	ASEDETEAF
TRBV6-1	TRBJ1-4	12	ASSTVVANEKLF
TRBV5-1	TRBJ1-6	12	ASSTTATNSPLH
TRBV5-4	TRBJ1-2	10	ASSAAREGYT
TRBV27	TRBJ1-1	11	ASSLGGRSEAF
TRBV2	TRBJ2-3	7	ASSEVLA
TRBV4-1	TRBJ1-1	15	ASSQEDFADLNTEAF
TRBV13	TRBJ2-3	10	ASSLDAYTQY
TRBV27	TRBJ2-7	10	ASSLSGREQY
TRBV6-1	TRBJ1-3	10	ASTAGGNTIY
TRBV5-1	TRBJ1-2	11	ASSLQGNYGYT
TRBV29-1	TRBJ1-5	10	SVGGGNQPQH
TRBV7-9	TRBJ2-2	10	ASRLGPLELF
TRBV4-1	TRBJ1-1	13	ASSEEPGGDTEAF
TRBV11-2	TRBJ1-6	14	ASSLAGARLNSPLH
TRBV15	TRBJ1-5	14	ATSTRDRGSNQPQH
TRBV18	TRBJ2-7	12	ASSPPGQPYEQY
TRBV6-5	TRBJ1-2	11	ASSYEDKYGYT
TRBV9	TRBJ2-7	12	ASSSRTSSYEQY
TRBV29-1	TRBJ1-3	12	SVEEANRGNTIY
TRBV6-5	TRBJ1-1	11	ASSPLGVTEAF
TRBV10-3	TRBJ2-7	13	AIRRRTGISYEQY
TRBV5-6	TRBJ1-1	11	ASSLVTQVEAF
TRBV5-1	TRBJ2-7	12	ASSSGHNSYEQY
TRBV29-1	TRBJ2-7	12	SVEPTGGTYEQY
TRBV10-1	TRBJ2-7	11	ASSENWGTEQY
TRBV11-2	TRBJ1-1	11	ASTQPRTTEAF
TRBV6-5	TRBJ2-5	12	ASSSGLGQETQY
TRBV27	TRBJ1-2	13	ASSLGGQGVYGYT
TRBV27	TRBJ1-1	13	ASSLSPGRNTEAF
TRBV6-5	TRBJ1-3	11	ASSYDTGNTIY
TRBV15	TRBJ1-1	11	ATSRDRRSEAF
TRBV29-1	TRBJ2-2	10	SALLGNGELF
TRBV19	TRBJ2-1	13	ASSHPPGGPNEQF
TRBV27	TRBJ1-2	11	ASSFGVRYGYT
TRBV6-5	TRBJ1-1	10	ASYSGNTEAF
TRBV29-1	TRBJ2-5	14	SVAGLAGGTQETQY
TRBV29-1	TRBJ1-1	10	SAPGTVTEAF
TRBV30	TRBJ1-1	14	AWSVVRGEVNTEAF
TRBV5-1	TRBJ2-7	11	ASSFRDRDEQY
TRBV6-1	TRBJ1-5	12	ASSGTGVNQPQH
TRBV6-6	TRBJ2-7	13	ASSYHLDSSYEQY
TRBV7-9	TRBJ1-1	13	ASTGSEGTNTEAF
TRBV5-1	TRBJ2-5	12	ASSFRGAQETQY
TRBV4-1	TRBJ2-4	11	ASSPSTAPIQY
TRBV5-6	TRBJ2-1	12	ASSWARGSDEQF
TRBV6-6	TRBJ2-7	9	ASSVGGEQY
TRBV2	TRBJ2-6	14	ASSDGRFSGANVLT
TRBV19	TRBJ2-1	12	ASSVRSSYNEQF
TRBV6-1	TRBJ1-1	12	ASSEEMRATEAF